This passage covers 13 T cell receptor delta chains from one sample sequenced in a study of gamma-delta chains in newborns, infants, children. TCRdb made new clone calls on the reads using CATT. The data contain over 12,000 delta-chain clones, roughly 7% of them singletons. Material for sequencing was blood. The source of these receptors is a child who was a newborn, infant or young child, either healthy, febrile or measles-vaccinated (not recorded which).

This clone has just a few counts. TCRdb assigns this DNA the protein of a much larger clone, which departs from its translation at residue 3; this likely reflects a read error, and the protein shown comes from translating the DNA. This sequence joins TRDV2 and TRDJ2; TRDD3 matches at 10 bases. The CDR3 covers 14 residues. CDR1 is GEAIGNYY and CDR2 is EKD in the germline V gene. CDR3 loop: CARDTWGITAQLFF. The CDR3 nucleotides are TGTGCCCGTGACACCTGGGGGATAACAGCACAACTCTTCTTT.

On this clone: Other DNA sequences of this sample code for an identical CDR3. CDR3 in DNA: TGTGCCTGCGACTCTATTACTGGATCCTCCTGGGACACCCGACAGATGTTTTTC. It codes for CACDSITGSSWDTRQMFF. The V call is TRDV2, the J call TRDJ3; weak D call: TRDD3 (5 bases). With 7 bases removed from V and 0 bases from J, the gap between germline ends came to 18 bases. Germline V gene data show CDR1 as GEAIGNYY and CDR2 as EKD. CDR3 length: 18 residues.

This clone was seen a handful of times. Other DNA sequences of this sample code for an identical CDR3. DNA of the CDR3: TGTGCCTGTGACCTACTGGGGGATACTCGGGACACCCGACAGATGTTTTTC. This sequence encodes CACDLLGDTRDTRQMFF. The chain is built from TRDV2 and TRDJ3; 12 nucleotides agree with TRDD3. Looked up from germline, CDR1 is GEAIGNYY and CDR2 is EKD. With 3 bases clipped from V and 5 bases from J, the junction kept 4 bases outside the gene matches. The CDR3 is made up of 17 amino acids.

In its sample, this clone was seen a few times. This chain connects TRDV2 to TRDJ3, with 12 bases matching TRDD3. Looked up from germline, CDR1 is GEAIGNYY and CDR2 is EKD. The CDR3 is made up of 20 amino acids. Trimming cost V 3 bases and J 1 base; bases outside gene matches: 9. The CDR3 reads CACDSVLGDTRSWDTRQMFF. Written as DNA, the CDR3 is TGTGCCTGTGACTCAGTACTGGGGGATACCAGGTCCTGGGACACCCGACAGATGTTTTTC.

Only a few counts were recorded for this clone. Mismatch with germline at one junction end may stem from a read error. The rearrangement links TRDV2 to TRDJ3; the match to TRDD3 covers 10 bases. Germline values: CDR1 GEAIGNYY, CDR2 EKD. CDR3 length: 18 amino acids. The CDR3, as DNA: TGTGCCTATGACACCCTGGGGGATATTTCCTGGGACACCCGGCAGATGTTTTTC. Protein sequence: CAYDTLGDISWDTRQMFF.

This clone was recorded a few times. This rearrangement joins TRDV2 to TRDJ3, with TRDD3 matching over 11 bases. Germline lookup yields CDR1 GEAIGNYY and CDR2 EKD. With 3 bases clipped from V and 0 bases from J, the junction kept 6 bases outside the gene matches. This CDR3 has 19 amino acids. The CDR3 nucleotides are TGTGCCTGTGACTCCTACTGGGGGATAGTCTCCTGGGACACCCGACAGATGTTTTTC. It specifies CACDSYWGIVSWDTRQMFF.

Concerning this clone itself: This DNA's translation differs at residue 3 from TCRdb's protein, which comes from a much larger clone; a read error is likely, and the protein shown is translated from the DNA. The gene calls are TRDV2 and TRDJ2; 12 bases align to TRDD3. Germline loops: CDR1 GEAIGNYY, CDR2 EKD. The CDR3 totals 15 residues. The CDR3 region is CAFDILGDTTAQLFF. In DNA form, the CDR3 reads TGTGCCTTTGACATACTGGGGGATACGACAGCACAACTCTTCTTT.

The chain combines TRDV2 with TRDJ3, with 13 bases matching TRDD3. The CDR3 has 19 amino acids. Germline trimming cut 3 bases from V and 0 bases from J; bases unmatched to any gene: 4. Germline V gene lookup returns CDR1 GEAIGNYY and CDR2 EKD. The CDR3 DNA reads as TGTGCCTGTGACCCAACTGGGGGATACGCCTCCTGGGACACCCGACAGATGTTTTTC. Translated, it gives CACDPTGGYASWDTRQMFF.

V and J are TRDV2 and TRDJ2; 7 bases are shared with TRDD3. The length of the CDR3 is 19 residues. Germline trimming cut 0 bases from V and 3 bases from J; bases unmatched to any gene: 15. CDR1 is GEAIGNYY, CDR2 EKD, per germline. The CDR3 sequence is CACDTEEGDPYRMTAQLFF. The CDR3 region has the DNA TGTGCCTGTGACACCGAGGAGGGGGATCCTTATAGAATGACAGCACAACTCTTCTTT.

A word on this clone: TCRdb pairs this DNA with a much larger clone's protein that differs at residue 4, likely a read error; the protein shown was translated from the DNA. This sequence joins TRDV2 and TRDJ3; 11 nucleotides line up with TRDD3. Trimming removed 5 bases from V and 0 bases from J; junction bases left unmatched: 5. CDR3 length: 18 residues. The V gene's germline CDR1 is GEAIGNYY and CDR2 EKD. CDR3 loop: CACGNTGGYSWDTRQMFF. In nucleotides, the CDR3 is TGTGCCTGTGGCAATACTGGGGGATACTCCTGGGACACCCGACAGATGTTTTTC.

J is TRDJ3 and V is TRDV2; TRDD3 matches 10 bases. V shed 1 base, J shed 0 bases, and the junction held 17 bases outside the gene matches. The length of the CDR3 is 23 residues. CDR1 GEAIGNYY and CDR2 EKD come from the germline V gene. CDR3 sequence reads: CACDTPNLLATGGSSWDTRQMFF. In nucleotides, the CDR3 is TGTGCCTGTGACACACCGAATCTACTAGCAACTGGGGGATCCTCCTGGGACACCCGACAGATGTTTTTC.

This clone occurred a few times. This CDR3 is also generated by other DNA sequences in the sample. The chain combines TRDV2 with TRDJ1; 8 bases are shared with TRDD3. The CDR3 sequence is 18 residues long. J lost 8 bases, V lost 3 bases, and 22 bases had no gene match. Germline assignment: CDR1 GEAIGNYY and CDR2 EKD. The CDR3: CACDLGVLGAIGSPKLIF. The CDR3 nucleotides read TGTGCCTGTGACCTAGGCGTACTGGGGGCCATAGGGTCCCCGAAACTCATCTTT.

This clone came up a few times. One base separates it from a far larger clone, so it is likely a read error. The identical CDR3 is also encoded by other nucleotide sequences in the sample. The rearrangement links TRDV2 to TRDJ3; the match to TRDD3 covers 13 bases. Per the germline V gene, CDR1 is GEAIGNYY and CDR2 is EKD. V gave up 0 bases and J gave up 0 bases; unmatched junction bases: 4. The CDR3 covers 20 residues. CDR3 nucleotide sequence: TGTGCCTGTGACACCTTACTGGGGGATACGCGCTCCTGGGACACCCGACAGATGTTTTTC. Protein product: CACDTLLGDTRSWDTRQMFF.